These T cell receptor beta chains were read from a single sample in a study of Graves' ophthalmopathy and Graves' hyperthyroidism. TCRdb passed the multiplex PCR reads through MiXCR, listing each CDR3 protein once. The sample shows 500,000 to 600,000 distinct CDR3 sequences, about 40% of them seen only once. What was sequenced was peripheral blood or thyroid tissue (not recorded which). These receptors were taken from an adult man with Graves' hyperthyroidism. Each CDR3 is given with its conserved first and last residue. D genes are given only for firm matches. The size entry is marked missing in some rows and otherwise reads once, few, many or a size class.

size: NA; J: TRBJ2-5; V: TRBV15; D: NA; CDR3: CATSRDRATQGTPYF; DNA: TGTGCCACCAGCAGAGATCGAGCCACCCAAGGGACCCCGTACTTC
size: NA; J: TRBJ1-5; V: TRBV29-1; D: NA; CDR3: CSVARGGNQPQHF; DNA: TGCAGCGTTGCTCGGGGAGGCAATCAGCCCCAGCATTTT
size: many; J: TRBJ2-5; V: TRBV11-2; D: NA; CDR3: CASSSMDRQETQYF; DNA: TGTGCCAGCAGCTCCATGGACAGACAAGAGACCCAGTACTTC
size: many; J: TRBJ1-1; V: TRBV2; D: TRBD1; CDR3: CASSRFPGQGGAFF; DNA: TGTGCCAGCAGTCGATTCCCCGGACAGGGGGGAGCTTTCTTT
size: once; J: TRBJ2-5; V: TRBV7-9; D: TRBD1; CDR3: CASSLGTAREETQYF; DNA: TGCGCCAGCAGCCTCGGGACAGCCAGAGAAGAGACCCAGTACTTC
size: NA; J: TRBJ2-7; V: TRBV24-1; D: NA; CDR3: CATSDWAGDEQYF; DNA: TGTGCCACCAGTGATTGGGCAGGGGACGAGCAGTACTTC
size: few; J: TRBJ2-7; V: TRBV7-8; D: NA; CDR3: CASRPRGTLHYEQYF; DNA: TGTGCCAGCCGGCCTAGGGGGACTTTGCACTACGAGCAGTACTTC
size: many; J: TRBJ2-5; V: TRBV6-5; D: TRBD1; CDR3: CASIRGQGIGETQYF; DNA: TGTGCCAGCATACGGGGACAGGGAATTGGGGAGACCCAGTACTTC
size: NA; J: TRBJ2-1; V: TRBV20-1; D: NA; CDR3: CSARGPQGWEQFF; DNA: TGCAGTGCTAGAGGGCCCCAGGGATGGGAGCAGTTCTTC
size: NA; J: TRBJ2-3; V: TRBV6-6; D: TRBD2; CDR3: CASSSLRLAVSMDTQYF; DNA: TGTGCCAGCAGTTCTCTTCGACTAGCGGTATCCATGGATACGCAGTATTTT
size: NA; J: TRBJ1-1; V: TRBV12-5; D: NA; CDR3: CASGSRPNTEAFF; DNA: TGTGCTAGTGGTTCCAGACCGAACACTGAAGCTTTCTTT
size: many; J: TRBJ2-6; V: TRBV20-1; D: TRBD1; CDR3: CSAAQQGGRSGANVLTF; DNA: TGCAGTGCAGCCCAACAGGGGGGACGCTCTGGGGCCAACGTCCTGACTTTC
size: few; J: TRBJ2-5; V: TRBV19; D: NA; CDR3: CASSIRGELQETQYF; DNA: TGTGCCAGTAGTATCAGGGGGGAATTACAAGAGACCCAGTACTTC
size: many; J: TRBJ2-2; V: TRBV24-1; D: TRBD1; CDR3: CATSSYGTASTGELFF; DNA: TGTGCCACCAGTTCTTATGGGACAGCTAGCACCGGGGAGCTGTTTTTT
size: few; J: TRBJ2-7; V: TRBV28; D: NA; CDR3: CASSIHGFYEQYF; DNA: TGTGCCAGCAGCATACATGGTTTCTACGAGCAGTACTTC
size: NA; J: TRBJ2-4; V: TRBV29-1; D: TRBD1; CDR3: CSVERTGDIQYF; DNA: TGCAGCGTTGAACGGACAGGGGACATTCAGTACTTC
size: NA; J: TRBJ2-5; V: TRBV5-6; D: TRBD2; CDR3: CASSRGLGQETQYF; DNA: TGTGCCAGCAGCAGGGGACTAGGGCAAGAGACCCAGTACTTC
size: few; J: TRBJ1-2; V: TRBV12-3/TRBV12-4; D: TRBD1; CDR3: CASSSQGTVFNYGYTF; DNA: TGTGCCAGCAGTTCCCAGGGGACAGTTTTTAACTATGGCTACACCTTC
size: once; J: TRBJ2-6; V: TRBV15; D: NA; CDR3: CALPSSGANVLTF; DNA: TGTGCCCTGCCCTCCAGTGGGGCCAACGTCCTGACTTTC
size: many; J: TRBJ1-6; V: TRBV7-2; D: TRBD1; CDR3: CASSPPTGNNSPLHF; DNA: TGTGCCAGCAGCCCTCCGACAGGGAATAATTCACCCCTCCACTTT
size: NA; J: TRBJ2-5; V: TRBV7-9; D: NA; CDR3: CASSLSWTAGETQYF; DNA: TGTGCCAGCAGCTTATCTTGGACAGCGGGGGAGACCCAGTACTTC
size: many; J: TRBJ1-2; V: TRBV2; D: NA; CDR3: CASTTDSYGYTF; DNA: TGTGCCAGCACCACGGACAGCTATGGCTACACCTTC
size: many; J: TRBJ2-7; V: TRBV7-6; D: NA; CDR3: CASGGGPGEQYF; DNA: TGTGCCAGCGGAGGGGGGCCGGGCGAGCAGTACTTC
size: NA; J: TRBJ1-1; V: TRBV9; D: NA; CDR3: CASSTAGAATEAFF; DNA: TGTGCCAGCAGCACCGCGGGGGCGGCCACTGAAGCTTTCTTT
size: few; J: TRBJ2-2; V: TRBV3-1; D: NA; CDR3: CASSETHRDAGELFF; DNA: TGTGCCAGCAGCGAAACTCACAGGGACGCCGGGGAGCTGTTTTTT
size: many; J: TRBJ1-4; V: TRBV10-3; D: TRBD1; CDR3: CAISDRQGNEKLFF; DNA: TGTGCCATCAGTGATCGACAGGGGAATGAAAAACTGTTTTTT
size: many; J: TRBJ2-2; V: TRBV20-1; D: NA; CDR3: CSASGAPVGELFF; DNA: TGCAGTGCTAGTGGGGCCCCCGTAGGGGAGCTGTTTTTT
size: few; J: TRBJ2-3; V: TRBV15; D: NA; CDR3: CATSRDVPADTQYF; DNA: TGTGCCACCAGCAGAGATGTGCCGGCGGATACGCAGTATTTT
size: NA; J: TRBJ2-1; V: TRBV24-1; D: TRBD2; CDR3: CATSDRSGTRPYNEQFF; DNA: TGTGCCACCAGTGATCGCTCCGGGACTAGGCCTTACAATGAGCAGTTCTTC
size: NA; J: TRBJ2-5; V: TRBV7-9; D: NA; CDR3: CASSYSGQSGETQYF; DNA: TGTGCCAGCAGCTACAGCGGACAGTCCGGGGAGACCCAGTACTTC
size: NA; J: TRBJ1-5; V: TRBV20-1; D: TRBD1; CDR3: CSARDRGPSQPQHF; DNA: TGCAGTGCTAGGGACAGGGGGCCGAGTCAGCCCCAGCATTTT
size: NA; J: TRBJ1-6; V: TRBV29-1; D: TRBD1; CDR3: CSVVGTGENSPLHF; DNA: TGCAGCGTTGTGGGGACAGGCGAGAATTCACCCCTCCACTTT
size: NA; J: TRBJ2-5; V: TRBV7-2; D: TRBD1; CDR3: CASSLVTRGTGSFF; DNA: TGTGCCAGCAGCTTAGTTACCCGCGGGACAGGATCGTTCTTC
size: many; J: TRBJ2-7; V: TRBV7-9; D: NA; CDR3: CASSLDHGGLQYF; DNA: TGTGCCAGCAGCTTAGACCACGGGGGTCTTCAGTACTTC
size: NA; J: TRBJ2-2; V: TRBV11-2; D: NA; CDR3: CASSLGAWNGGELFF; DNA: TGTGCCAGCAGCTTGGGTGCATGGAATGGCGGGGAGCTGTTTTTT
size: NA; J: TRBJ2-2; V: TRBV20-1; D: TRBD1; CDR3: CSAGRDRGLTGELFF; DNA: TGCAGTGCTGGGCGGGACAGGGGATTAACCGGGGAGCTGTTTTTC
size: many; J: TRBJ2-7; V: TRBV7-9; D: NA; CDR3: CASAGTPIYEQYF; DNA: TGTGCCAGCGCGGGGACTCCAATCTACGAGCAGTACTTC
size: many; J: TRBJ2-7; V: TRBV20-1; D: NA; CDR3: CSAGDLIQGNEQYF; DNA: TGCAGTGCTGGGGATTTAATACAGGGTAACGAGCAGTACTTC
size: NA; J: TRBJ2-5; V: TRBV7-9; D: TRBD2; CDR3: CASSPAGVGQETQYF; DNA: TGTGCCAGCAGCCCAGCGGGAGTAGGGCAAGAGACCCAGTACTTC
size: NA; J: TRBJ1-1; V: TRBV27; D: NA; CDR3: CASSLVGAEAFF; DNA: TGTGCCAGCAGTTTAGTGGGGGCTGAAGCTTTCTTT
size: NA; J: TRBJ2-3; V: TRBV7-2; D: NA; CDR3: CASSLGRWGGTDTQYF; DNA: TGTGCCAGCAGCTTAGGCCGATGGGGAGGCACAGATACGCAGTATTTT
size: NA; J: TRBJ2-1; V: TRBV7-2; D: TRBD2; CDR3: CASSLFRLAGTNEQFF; DNA: TGTGCCAGCAGCTTATTCCGGCTAGCGGGAACAAATGAGCAGTTCTTC
size: many; J: TRBJ1-1; V: TRBV25-1; D: TRBD1; CDR3: CASSDTTGVNTEAFF; DNA: TGTGCCAGCAGTGATACAACAGGGGTGAACACTGAAGCTTTCTTT
size: many; J: TRBJ1-5; V: TRBV12-3/TRBV12-4; D: TRBD1; CDR3: CASRGTGSGSNQPQHF; DNA: TGTGCCAGCAGGGGGACAGGGTCGGGGTCCAATCAGCCCCAGCATTTT
size: many; J: TRBJ1-1; V: TRBV7-9; D: NA; CDR3: CASSFSYGGTNTEAFF; DNA: TGTGCCAGCAGCTTCTCGTACGGGGGAACGAACACTGAAGCTTTCTTT
size: few; J: TRBJ2-7; V: TRBV18; D: TRBD1; CDR3: CASSPTTGVEEQYF; DNA: TGTGCCAGCTCACCGACGACAGGGGTGGAGGAGCAGTACTTC
size: NA; J: TRBJ2-7; V: TRBV29-1; D: TRBD2; CDR3: CSVGSGRSYEQYF; DNA: TGCAGCGTTGGAAGCGGGAGGTCCTACGAGCAGTACTTC
size: NA; J: TRBJ1-1; V: TRBV5-1; D: NA; CDR3: CASSGGSLRGVTEAFF; DNA: TGCGCCAGCAGCGGCGGGAGTCTTCGAGGGGTCACTGAAGCTTTCTTT
size: NA; J: TRBJ2-7; V: TRBV7-8; D: TRBD1; CDR3: CASSLVTGGSEQYF; DNA: TGTGCCAGCAGCTTGGTCACAGGGGGTAGCGAGCAGTACTTC
size: many; J: TRBJ1-6; V: TRBV20-1; D: NA; CDR3: CSARGRQGSSPLHF; DNA: TGCAGTGCTAGGGGACGGCAGGGTAGTTCACCCCTCCACTTT
size: NA; J: TRBJ2-1; V: TRBV9; D: NA; CDR3: CASSVGEQFF; DNA: TGTGCCAGCAGCGTAGGTGAGCAGTTCTTC
size: NA; J: TRBJ2-2; V: TRBV10-2; D: NA; CDR3: CASALRDTSTGELFF; DNA: TGCGCCAGCGCACTCCGGGACACCAGCACCGGGGAGCTGTTTTTT
size: many; J: TRBJ2-3; V: TRBV29-1; D: NA; CDR3: CSMIGVGTDTQYF; DNA: TGCAGTATGATCGGGGTGGGAACAGATACGCAGTATTTT
size: NA; J: TRBJ1-6; V: TRBV7-2; D: TRBD1; CDR3: CVPGQGNNSPLHF; DNA: TGTGTCCCGGGACAGGGAAATAATTCACCCCTCCACTTT